The sequence of this T cell receptor (beta chain) was determined in a study of T-cell memory formation after mild COVID-19. Study results and caveats: CD4+ clones that contracted lay mainly in CM and EM; CD8+ ones lay in EMRA.

TCRdb itself ran the 5' RACE reads through MiXCR, one entry per CDR3 protein. The table lists tens of thousands of distinct CDR3 sequences, approximately 16% of them singletons. Turning to this clonotype: Its antigen is still unknown.

Germline assignment: CDR1 DFQATT and CDR2 SNEGSKA (reference sequence). The CDR3 covers 14 residues. Trimming left V 7 bases short and J 3 bases short, with 18 bases between. Material: PBMCs or a T cell subset sorted from them (not recorded which). The sequence came from an adult woman who had mild COVID-19 (a few samples of this study predate the infection). Cell type and time point are not known. This sequence joins TRBV20-1 and TRBJ1-1; D not resolved. The CDR3 DNA reads as TGCAGTGGATCCATAAGGGAGGTCCACACTGAAGCTTTCTTT. It translates to CSGSIREVHTEAFF.